Following are 21 T cell receptor beta chains from one sample sequenced in a study of regulatory T cells in long-lasting Graves disease. Time point noted: newly diagnosed GD, antithyroid drugs for less than 3 months. Isolated PBMC RNA provided the starting material for the TCR library. Assembly of TCR beta libraries relied on iRepertoire HTBI primers together with Arm-PCR of CDR3 regions. TCRdb recomputed calls from the multiplex PCR reads with MiXCR, one row per CDR3 protein. Here the sample spans about 370,000 distinct CDR3 sequences, about 16% being singletons. Source: peripheral blood mononuclear cells (PBMCs), taken at new diagnosis, from a patient treated with antithyroid drugs. The source is a female donor with Graves disease.

Many counts were recorded for this clonotype. The V call is TRBV6-1, the J call TRBJ1-3, with D unclear. The CDR3 contains 16 residues. Germline-derived CDR1 and CDR2 are MNHNS and SASEGT. V shed 0 bases and J shed 4 bases, with 13 bases lying between them. CDR3 protein: CASSEALRAGGNTIYF. As DNA, the CDR3 is TGTGCCAGCAGTGAAGCGCTTCGTGCCGGCGGAAACACCATATATTTT.

This clonotype was detected many times. V is TRBV5-1 and J is TRBJ2-1; 11 bases match TRBD1. The CDR3 has 17 amino acids. J was trimmed by 0 bases and V by 3 bases; bases with no gene match: 5. Germline CDR1 and CDR2: SGHRS and YFSETQ. The CDR3 loop is CASSSGQGAISYNEQFF. As DNA, the CDR3 is TGCGCCAGCAGCTCTGGACAGGGGGCGATCTCCTACAATGAGCAGTTCTTC. The full variable domain, with the rest looked up from reference TRBV5-1 and TRBJ2-1, is KAGVTQTPRYLIKTRGQQVTLSCSPISGHRSVSWYQQTPGQGLQFLFEYFSETQRNKGNFPGRFSGRQFSNSRSEMNVSTLELGDSALYLCASSSGQGAISYNEQFFGPGTRLTVL.

The chain is built from TRBV2 and TRBJ1-3, with a weak D call TRBD1 (6 bases). Germline V gene lookup returns CDR1 SNHLY and CDR2 FYNNEI. The CDR3 spans 16 residues. The V end was cut by 0 bases, the J end by 4 bases, with 13 bases between. CDR3 in amino acids: CASSEARGLYGNTIYF. CDR3 sequence (DNA): TGTGCCAGCAGTGAAGCGCGGGGGCTGTACGGAAACACCATATATTTT.

This clonotype was seen more than once but under ten times. The CDR3 spells CAGGKGNQPQHF. The CDR3 nucleotides read TGTGCCGGGGGGAAGGGCAATCAGCCCCAGCATTTT. This chain links TRBV6-2 or TRBV6-3 with TRBJ1-5, with a possible D match to TRBD1 (5 bases). The length of the CDR3 is 12 residues. Trimming removed 11 bases at V and 2 bases at J, with 10 bases between. The V gene's germline CDR1 is MNHEY and CDR2 SVGEGT.

This clonotype was seen ten or more times. V gene TRBV12-3 or TRBV12-4 combines with J gene TRBJ1-6, with 8 bases lining up with TRBD1. With 6 bases clipped from V and 10 bases from J, the junction kept 11 bases outside the gene matches. The CDR3 has 15 residues. The CDR3 here is CASSQTSGQGSPLHF. The CDR3 nucleotides are TGTGCCAGCAGCCAAACCTCTGGACAGGGATCACCCCTCCACTTT.

The chain combines TRBV19 with TRBJ2-7; no clear D. This CDR3 is 14 amino acids long. V was clipped by 1 base and J by 4 bases, with 11 bases between them. Germline assignment: CDR1 LNHDA and CDR2 SQIVND (reference sequence). The CDR3 loop is CASSIGDGRYEQYF. In nucleotides, the CDR3 is TGTGCCAGTAGTATAGGTGACGGAAGGTACGAGCAGTACTTC.

This chain joins TRBV18 and TRBJ2-2, with D unclear. Germline V lookup: CDR1 KGHSH, CDR2 LQKENI. Trimming took off 0 bases at V and 8 bases at J, with 4 bases between the two ends. CDR3 size: 12 residues. The CDR3 region is CASSPPMGELFF. CDR3 coding DNA: TGTGCCAGCTCACCACCGATGGGGGAGCTGTTTTTT.

This clonotype has at least ten counts. The rearrangement joins TRBV10-1 to TRBJ1-1; TRBD1 matches 7 bases. The V and J ends lost 2 bases and 4 bases, in that order; junction bases with no gene match: 1. The CDR3 spans 13 residues. The V gene's germline CDR1 is WNHNN and CDR2 SYGVQD (reference sequence). The CDR3 protein is CASSEGTVTEAFF. CDR3 nucleotide sequence: TGCGCCAGCAGTGAGGGGACAGTCACTGAAGCTTTCTTT.

Concerning this clonotype itself: A single base is all that separates this from a far larger clone, so a read error is likely. The chain carries TRBV7-9 and TRBJ1-1; the D gene is possibly TRBD1 (6 bases). Germline V gene lookup returns CDR1 SEHNR and CDR2 FQNEAQ (reference sequence). The CDR3 contains 16 residues. V lost 0 bases and J 7 bases, leaving 18 bases between the germline ends. CDR3 DNA sequence: TGTGCCAGCAGCTTAGCTTTCGGGGCGGGGGCTTTTGAAGCTTTCTTT. The encoded protein is CASSLAFGAGAFEAFF.

The CDR3 nucleotides are TGTGCCAGCAGTGACGTGCCGCCGGGACTAGCGACACATCGGAGAGAGACCCAGTACTTC. This translates into CASSDVPPGLATHRRETQYF. This chain connects TRBV6-2 or TRBV6-3 to TRBJ2-5; TRBD2 matches at 10 bases. This CDR3 is built from 20 residues. Unmatched junction bases numbered 22, after V lost 5 bases and J lost 4 bases. Germline V gene data show CDR1 as MNHEY and CDR2 as SVGEGT.

The chain joins TRBV10-3 to TRBJ2-2, with 8 bases aligning to TRBD2. V shed 3 bases, J shed 0 bases, and the junction held 3 bases outside the gene matches. Germline CDR1 reads ENHRY; CDR2 reads SYGVKD. The CDR3 is 16 amino acids. The chain's CDR3 is CAISDPGLANTGELFF. The CDR3, as DNA: TGTGCCATCAGTGACCCGGGACTAGCGAACACCGGGGAGCTGTTTTTT.

This clonotype showed up many times. The rearrangement uses TRBV5-1 and TRBJ1-1; the D gene is possibly TRBD1 (6 bases). Trimming left V 2 bases short and J 1 base short, with 9 bases between. This CDR3 spans 14 amino acids. Germline V CDR1 and CDR2: SGHRS, YFSETQ. This chain's CDR3 is CASSFRGGNTEAFF. The CDR3 DNA sequence: TGCGCCAGCAGCTTCAGGGGTGGGAACACTGAAGCTTTCTTT. The full variable domain, in which reference TRBV5-1 and TRBJ1-1 provide the parts outside the CDR3, is KAGVTQTPRYLIKTRGQQVTLSCSPISGHRSVSWYQQTPGQGLQFLFEYFSETQRNKGNFPGRFSGRQFSNSRSEMNVSTLELGDSALYLCASSFRGGNTEAFFGQGTRLTVV.

This clonotype was counted a few times. The V gene is TRBV10-3, the J gene TRBJ2-6; TRBD1 matches at 9 bases. V lost 0 bases and J lost 2; bases outside the gene matches: 2. Germline loops: CDR1 ENHRY, CDR2 SYGVKD. CDR3 length equals 17 residues. The CDR3 bases are TGTGCCATCAGTGAGTCGAACAGGGGGCCTGGGGCCAACGTCCTGACTTTC. This encodes CAISESNRGPGANVLTF.

Many counts were recorded for this clonotype. The J gene is TRBJ2-4, the V gene TRBV5-5; D might be TRBD2 (5 bases). This CDR3 is built from 16 residues. Germline CDR1 SGHKS, CDR2 YYEKEE (reference sequence). The V and J ends lost 1 base and 8 bases respectively, with 19 bases between them. The CDR3: CASSLKRSRKEDIQYF. In DNA, the CDR3 is TGTGCCAGCAGCTTGAAACGGTCTCGGAAGGAGGACATTCAGTACTTC.

Comments on this clonotype: This may be a read error: a much more frequent sequence differs by one nucleotide. This CDR3 reads CASSLEQGDAEAFF. In nucleotides, the CDR3 is TGCGCCAGCAGCTTGGAGCAGGGAGACGCTGAAGCTTTCTTT. The chain combines TRBV5-1 with TRBJ1-1, with TRBD1 as a possible D gene (5 bases). With 0 bases removed from V and 6 bases from J, the gap between germline ends came to 12 bases. This CDR3 spans 14 amino acids. In germline, CDR1 is SGHRS, CDR2 YFSETQ.

This clonotype was seen at least ten times. This CDR3 is CASSSTSGRIEQFF. The DNA for the CDR3 is TGTGCCAGCAGCTCAACTAGCGGGAGGATTGAGCAGTTCTTC. This chain connects TRBV7-2 to TRBJ2-1, with TRBD2 matching 12 bases. The V gene end was trimmed by 4 bases and the J gene end by 9 bases; junction bases not matched to a gene: 4. Germline V gene sequence: CDR1 SGHTA, CDR2 FQGNSA. CDR3 length equals 14 residues.

This clonotype was detected many times. The chain joins TRBV30 to TRBJ1-2; D gene ambiguous. From germline, CDR1 is GTSNPN and CDR2 SVGIG (reference sequence). Trimming pared 0 bases from V and 6 bases from J, leaving 8 bases between. The length of the CDR3 is 12 residues. The CDR3 DNA is TGTGCCTGGAGTGTACTGACCGATGGCTACACCTTC. It translates to CAWSVLTDGYTF.

This clonotype has at least ten counts. V is TRBV20-1 and J is TRBJ2-7; 13 bases fit TRBD2. CDR1 and CDR2 (germline): DFQATT, SNEGSKA (reference sequence). The junction had 4 bases not matched to a gene; V was cut back by 5 bases and J by 3 bases. The CDR3 has 14 residues. CDR3 bases: TGCAGTGCTCCGGGACTAGCGGGAAGCTACGAGCAGTACTTC. Residues: CSAPGLAGSYEQYF.

There are many counts of this clonotype. The rearrangement links TRBV2 to TRBJ2-7; D unresolved. Germline V lookup: CDR1 SNHLY, CDR2 FYNNEI. V was pared by 6 bases and J by 1 base, with 13 bases between. The CDR3 covers 14 residues. This CDR3 is CASSASSVSYEQYF. DNA for the CDR3: TGTGCCAGCAGCGCGTCGTCAGTATCCTACGAGCAGTACTTC.

In this sample, this clonotype turned up many times. The rearrangement uses TRBV10-3 and TRBJ2-1, with 10 positions matching TRBD2. The CDR3 loop spans 17 amino acids. Germline V gene lookup returns CDR1 ENHRY and CDR2 SYGVKD. Unmatched junction bases numbered 15, after V lost 6 bases and J lost 7 bases. The CDR3 region is CAISVRRLAGHLNEQFF. CDR3 nucleotide sequence: TGTGCCATCAGCGTCCGACGACTAGCGGGTCACCTAAATGAGCAGTTCTTC.

This clonotype was observed many times. The rearrangement links TRBV11-2 to TRBJ2-1; unclear D gene. Between the trimmed V and J ends, which lost 1 base and 8 bases, there was a span of 6 bases. This CDR3 region has 12 residues. Germline values: CDR1 SGHAT, CDR2 FQNNGV. In DNA, the CDR3 is TGTGCCAGCAGCTTAGTCCTAGATGAGCAGTTCTTC. Translation: CASSLVLDEQFF.